The 23 T cell receptor beta chains below come from one sample, sequenced in a study of shared clonotypes between healthy human individuals. TCRdb's table, derived via immunoSEQ multiplex PCR, lists solely in-frame clones and lacks some. The table has 450,000 to 500,000 clones, approximately 80% seen once. The sample taken for sequencing was PBMCs. The receptor source for this set is a woman aged 40 to 50 in good health. Some clones in this sample may be carry-over from other donors' samples.

V is TRBV30 and J is TRBJ1-2, with TRBD1 as a possible D gene (6 bases). CDR3 length: 14 residues. CDR1 is GTSNPN, CDR2 SVGIG, per germline (reference sequence). Trimming took 4 bases from V and 1 from J, leaving 13 bases between them. The CDR3 coding sequence is TGTGCCTGGACTGGAACAGGGAGTAACTATGGCTACACCTTC. This translates into CAWTGTGSNYGYTF.

Only a few counts were recorded for this clone. An end of the junction does not agree with germline; a read error may underlie this. This sequence joins TRBV5-4 and TRBJ1-1; D remains ambiguous. The germline V gene has CDR1 SGHNT and CDR2 YYREEE (reference sequence). The CDR3 spans 16 residues. As DNA, the CDR3 is TGTGCCAGCAGCTTGAGTTTTCTCACATTCAACACCGAAGCTTTCTTT. Translation: CASSLSFLTFNTEAFF.

This chain connects TRBV30 to TRBJ2-1; TRBD2 aligns across 7 bases. Germline V CDR1 and CDR2: GTSNPN, SVGIG (reference sequence). The J segment lost 6 bases and the V segment lost 0 bases, leaving 14 bases of the junction unmatched. This CDR3 spans 17 amino acids. The chain's CDR3 is CAWSVLDPGRGVNEQFF. DNA for the CDR3: TGTGCCTGGAGTGTTCTTGACCCGGGACGGGGGGTCAATGAGCAGTTCTTC. The whole variable domain, filled in from reference TRBV30 and TRBJ2-1, reads SQTIHQWPATLVQPVGSPLSLECTVEGTSNPNLYWYRQAAGRGLQLLFYSVGIGQISSEVPQNLSASRPQDRQFILSSKKLLLSDSGFYLCAWSVLDPGRGVNEQFFGPGTRLTVL.

A note on this clone: It is likely a read error: a sequence one base away is far more abundant. Within the sample, other DNA sequences also encode this same CDR3. V is TRBV7-8 and J is TRBJ1-5, with D uncertain. The CDR3 runs 13 residues. Germline-derived CDR1 and CDR2 are SGHVS and FQNEAQ. Here the CDR3 reads CASSLGPNQPQHF. In DNA form, the CDR3 reads TGTGCCAGTAGCTTAGGGCCTAATCAGCCCCAGCATTTT.

The chain combines TRBV19 with TRBJ1-3, with 7 bases fitting TRBD1. The junction had 3 bases not matched to a gene; V was cut back by 5 bases and J by 2 bases. This CDR3 is 14 amino acids long. The V gene's germline CDR1 is LNHDA and CDR2 SQIVND (reference sequence). CDR3 sequence reads: CASSVTGAGNTIYF. CDR3 nucleotides: TGTGCCAGTAGTGTAACAGGGGCTGGAAACACCATATATTTT.

The V call is TRBV6-4, the J call TRBJ2-5; TRBD1 or TRBD2 may be the D gene (6 bases each). The CDR3 totals 13 residues. Trimming took 6 bases from V and 5 from J, leaving 13 bases between them. Germline V gene sequence: CDR1 MRHNA, CDR2 SNTAGT. The CDR3 nucleotides are TGTGCCAGCAGCTCGGGGGCTAGGGAGACCCAGTACTTC. It translates to CASSSGARETQYF.

The table lists this clone with a count of one. In the same sample, other DNA sequences code for this CDR3. The chain recombines TRBV27 with TRBJ2-1, with 14 bases lining up with TRBD2. The CDR3 is 15 residues long. CDR1 and CDR2 (germline): MNHEY, SMNVEV (reference sequence). V trimming: 5 bases; J trimming: 7 bases; junction bases outside the gene matches: 4. The CDR3 DNA follows: TGTGCCAGCAGTAGCGGGACTAGCGGGAGAAATGAGCAGTTCTTC. Protein: CASSSGTSGRNEQFF.

This sequence joins TRBV5-5 and TRBJ2-7, with D perhaps TRBD1 or TRBD2 (5 bases each). The germline V gene encodes CDR1 SGHKS and CDR2 YYEKEE (reference sequence). This CDR3 has 12 amino acids. The ends were cut back, 4 bases at V and 11 bases at J, with 16 bases in the middle. The CDR3 DNA sequence: TGTGCCAGCAGCCTTGGGACCCTATCGGAGTACTTC. It yields the protein CASSLGTLSEYF.

The chain uses TRBV30 and TRBJ2-7; D is ambiguous. The V end lost 4 bases, the J end lost 0 bases, and 7 bases lay between the germline ends. Germline V gene data show CDR1 as GTSNPN and CDR2 as SVGIG (reference sequence). The CDR3 length is 12 residues. For the CDR3, the DNA is TGTGCCTGGACAGACCCCTCCTACGAGCAGTACTTC. It specifies CAWTDPSYEQYF.

In DNA, the CDR3 is TGCGCCAGCAGCTCAGGAGGGGGGTTTGGAGGTGGTGGCTACACCTTC. Encoded protein: CASSSGGGFGGGGYTF. This sequence joins TRBV5-1 and TRBJ1-2; D may be TRBD1 (6 bases). The CDR3 length is 16 residues. CDR1 and CDR2 from the germline V gene are SGHRS and YFSETQ. Trimming removed 3 bases from V and 7 bases from J, with 22 bases in between.

The rearrangement joins TRBV11-2 to TRBJ2-5; no clear D. The germline V gene has CDR1 SGHAT and CDR2 FQNNGV. V was shortened by 5 bases and J by 5 bases, with 18 bases between the two germline ends. This CDR3 has 15 amino acids. In DNA, the CDR3 is TGTGCCAGCAGCCCCCACCACGGGCACGAGGAGACCCAGTACTTC. This gives the protein CASSPHHGHEETQYF.

V and J are TRBV5-1 and TRBJ2-5; 7 bases agree with TRBD1. V dropped 1 base and J dropped 4; count of bases not matched to a gene: 7. Per germline, CDR1 SGHRS and CDR2 YFSETQ. The CDR3 is 15 amino acids. The CDR3 reads CASSLSSTGRETQYF. In DNA, the CDR3 is TGCGCCAGCAGCTTGTCGTCGACAGGGCGAGAGACCCAGTACTTC. Complete variable domain (other parts from reference TRBV5-1 and TRBJ2-5): KAGVTQTPRYLIKTRGQQVTLSCSPISGHRSVSWYQQTPGQGLQFLFEYFSETQRNKGNFPGRFSGRQFSNSRSEMNVSTLELGDSALYLCASSLSSTGRETQYFGPGTRLLVL.

The chain uses TRBV27 and TRBJ2-3; D ambiguous. The CDR3 contains 12 residues. With 3 bases removed from V and 7 bases from J, the gap between germline ends came to 8 bases. Germline assignment: CDR1 MNHEY and CDR2 SMNVEV (reference sequence). The CDR3 coding sequence is TGTGCCAGCAGTTTCCTGGGCAATACGCAGTATTTT. It yields the protein CASSFLGNTQYF.

The rearrangement links TRBV30 to TRBJ2-1; a possible D gene is TRBD1 (6 bases). Germline loops: CDR1 GTSNPN, CDR2 SVGIG (reference sequence). Trimming removed 7 bases from V and 5 bases from J, with 21 bases in between. The CDR3 sequence is 15 residues long. The CDR3 sequence is CALNRVGTGNNEQFF. In DNA form, the CDR3 reads TGTGCCTTGAACAGGGTAGGAACGGGAAACAATGAGCAGTTCTTC.

The CDR3 nucleotides read TGCGCCAGCAGCTGGGCCTCCGGGGTTGGGGAGACCCAGTACTTC. Amino acid sequence: CASSWASGVGETQYF. The genes are TRBV5-1 and TRBJ2-5; D is perhaps TRBD2 (5 bases). Deletions cut 3 bases from V and 5 bases from J, with 17 bases between. In germline, CDR1 is SGHRS, CDR2 YFSETQ. There are 15 residues in the CDR3.

The chain has TRBV7-2 and TRBJ2-1, with 7 nucleotides matching TRBD1. Germline CDR1 and CDR2: SGHTA and FQGNSA. J lost 4 bases, V lost 1 base, and 4 bases had no gene match. CDR3 length: 15 amino acids. The CDR3 region is CASSLGGTAYNEQFF. The CDR3 region has the DNA TGTGCCAGCAGCTTAGGGGGGACAGCATACAATGAGCAGTTCTTC.

In its sample, this clone was seen a few times. This CDR3 is CASSRGPNTGELFF. For the CDR3, the DNA is TGTGCCAGTAGTAGGGGACCGAACACCGGGGAGCTGTTTTTT. The V gene is TRBV19, the J gene TRBJ2-2; D may match TRBD1 or TRBD2 (5 bases each). The CDR3 runs 14 residues. V dropped 4 bases and J dropped 0 bases, with 6 bases sitting between them. Germline CDR1 reads LNHDA; CDR2 reads SQIVND (reference sequence).

The rearrangement uses TRBV5-1 and TRBJ1-1; D may be TRBD1 (5 bases). V was cut by 0 bases and J by 5 bases, with 20 bases left in between. This CDR3 region has 17 residues. The germline CDR1 and CDR2 sequences are SGHRS and YFSETQ. The CDR3 loop is CASSLVGAGDSGTEAFF. The CDR3 nucleotides read TGCGCCAGCAGCTTGGTTGGGGCGGGCGATTCTGGGACTGAAGCTTTCTTT.

The gene calls are TRBV9 and TRBJ2-1, with D tentatively TRBD2 (6 bases). V gave up 6 bases and J gave up 6 bases, with 22 bases separating them. Germline V gene lookup returns CDR1 SGDLS and CDR2 YYNGEE. The CDR3 spans 16 residues. CDR3 bases: TGTGCCAGCAAACCCATGCGGGGTGTGGCTGTCAATGAGCAGTTCTTC. It encodes CASKPMRGVAVNEQFF.

This clone was observed once. This chain joins TRBV25-1 and TRBJ2-2, with D possibly matching TRBD2 (7 bases). V shed 2 bases and J shed 3 bases, with 10 bases lying between them. The CDR3 runs 15 residues. Per germline, CDR1 MGHDK and CDR2 SYGVNS. The CDR3 sequence is CASSEIGGHTGELFF. The CDR3 DNA reads TGTGCCAGCAGTGAAATCGGGGGGCACACCGGGGAGCTGTTTTTT.

The chain recombines TRBV29-1 with TRBJ1-2, with 7 positions matching TRBD1. With 7 bases clipped from V and 2 bases from J, the junction kept 7 bases outside the gene matches. The CDR3 covers 13 residues. Germline values: CDR1 SQVTM, CDR2 ANQGSEA. CDR3 in DNA: TGCAGCGCCTTAGACAGGGTCAACTATGGCTACACCTTC. Translation: CSALDRVNYGYTF.

This chain connects TRBV19 to TRBJ1-1; 9 bases are a match to TRBD1. The CDR3 has 14 residues. Per germline, CDR1 LNHDA and CDR2 SQIVND (reference sequence). The V segment lost 10 bases and the J segment 1 base; nucleotides outside the gene matches: 7. The CDR3 DNA follows: TGTGCCACCAACGACAGGGGGGCGAACACTGAAGCTTTCTTT. As protein: CATNDRGANTEAFF.

This CDR3 is CASRSGALGTEAFF. The CDR3 region has the DNA TGTGCCAGTAGGTCAGGGGCGTTGGGCACTGAAGCTTTCTTT. The chain carries TRBV19 and TRBJ1-1, with a weak D call TRBD1 (6 bases). CDR3 length equals 14 residues. Germline CDR1 LNHDA, CDR2 SQIVND (reference sequence). The ends were cut back, 6 bases at V and 4 bases at J, with 15 bases in the middle.